This T cell receptor (beta chain) was identified in a study of blood T cell repertoires in COVID-19. About the study: Sample material is recorded as cDNA or gDNA derived from T cells, B-cell-depleted T cells, or PBMCs.

Each participant's cohort was designated according to participant-reported clinical history. The protocol was immunoSEQ multiplex PCR, while the TCRdb copy is restricted to in-frame clones and leaves out a portion. Among around 390,000 clones listed, around 87% were seen once. Sequenced input: PBMCs or T cells enriched from blood (not recorded which). The clonotype comes from a woman aged 50 to 60 who had recovered from COVID-19.

Written as DNA, the CDR3 is TGTGCCAGCAGCTTCCGGCATTGGGGGCAGAAACTCGTACCCCTCTTACTGAGCAATCAGCCCCAGCATTTT. Translated, it gives CASSFRHWGQKLVPLLLSNQPQHF. The chain links TRBV21-1 to TRBJ1-5; the DNA was not used to check the table's D call, TRBD1. TRBV21-1 counts as a pseudogene. This CDR3 contains 24 residues.